The rows below give T cell receptor beta chains drawn from one sample of a study of T cells in Graves' hyperthyroidism and ophthalmopathy. MiXCR, applied by TCRdb to the multiplex PCR reads, yields one record per CDR3 protein. The table includes around 490,000 distinct CDR3 sequences, less than 20% detected once. Sequenced material: blood. The receptors derive from a man aged 35-49 years with Graves' ophthalmopathy. CDR3s include the opening cysteine and the closing phenylalanine or tryptophan. A D gene is named only where the DNA matches it firmly. A row's size may be missing; if present it is once, few, many or a size class.

>.|TRBV12-3/TRBV12-4|.|TRBJ2-6
TGTGCCAGCAGTTTAGCGGGACCCTCTGGGGCCAACGCCCTGACTTTC
CASSLAGPSGANALTF
>.|TRBV6-2/TRBV6-3|TRBD2|TRBJ2-2
TGTGCCAGCACCCGAGGCGGGGGGAGGAACACCGGGGAGCTGTTTTTT
CASTRGGGRNTGELFF
>.|TRBV28|.|TRBJ1-5
TGTGCCAGCAGTTGGGTGAATCAGCCCCAGCATTTT
CASSWVNQPQHF
>few|TRBV3-1|.|TRBJ2-4
TGTGCCAGCAGTCAAAGGTTGGCCCTCCAAGCCAAAAACATTCAGTACTTC
CASSQRLALQAKNIQYF
>.|TRBV29-1|TRBD1|TRBJ1-4
TGCAGCGCCTTGCGACAGGGTGCTAATGAAAAACTGTTTTTT
CSALRQGANEKLFF
>many|TRBV11-2|TRBD1|TRBJ1-2
TGTGCCAGCAGCCCTAACAGGGGTAACCCCTCGTATGGCTACACCTTC
CASSPNRGNPSYGYTF
>many|TRBV5-1|.|TRBJ2-3
TGCGCCAGCAGCTTGAGGGCAGCTAGCACAGATACGCAGTATTTT
CASSLRAASTDTQYF
>many|TRBV6-2/TRBV6-3|.|TRBJ1-2
TGTGCCAGCAGTTACGTGGGACTGTCCACCTATGGCTACACCTTC
CASSYVGLSTYGYTF
>many|TRBV6-2/TRBV6-3|.|TRBJ2-7
TGTGCCAGCAGTGACCCCGAGAGCTCCTACGAGCAGTACTTC
CASSDPESSYEQYF
>.|TRBV19|.|TRBJ1-2
TGTGCCAGTAGGCGGGACGGCTTAAACTATGGCTACACCTTC
CASRRDGLNYGYTF
>few|TRBV28|.|TRBJ2-2
TGTGCCAGCAGTTTAAGGGGAGTCGGCACCGGGGAGCTGTTTTTT
CASSLRGVGTGELFF
>.|TRBV5-1|.|TRBJ2-1
TGCGCCAGCAGCCAAGGGCTCAAAGAGCAGTTCTTC
CASSQGLKEQFF
>few|TRBV10-3|TRBD1|TRBJ1-4
TGTGCCATCAGTGACGGACAGGGAAATGAAAAACTGTTTTTT
CAISDGQGNEKLFF
>many|TRBV5-1|.|TRBJ1-2
TGCGCCAGCAGTTCAGCAGGGGACTATGGCTACACCTTC
CASSSAGDYGYTF
>.|TRBV7-9|.|TRBJ1-1
TGTGCCAGCAGCTTACGGGGGGGGGGCGTTTACACTGAAGCTTTCTTT
CASSLRGGGVYTEAFF
>many|TRBV29-1|TRBD1|TRBJ2-1
TGCAGCGTGGGACAGATATTCAATGAGCAGTTCTTC
CSVGQIFNEQFF
>few|TRBV6-6|.|TRBJ1-6
TGTGCCAGCAGTTACCCAGAGACTACTAGGGTCGGCGGTGTTCCACCCCTCCACTTT
CASSYPETTRVGGVPPLHF
>.|TRBV20-1|.|TRBJ1-3
TGCAGTGCCCAGACGGATTCCTCTGGAAACACCATATATTTT
CSAQTDSSGNTIYF
>.|TRBV24-1|.|TRBJ2-5
TGTACCACCAGTGATTTCAAGGGGACCCAGTACTTC
CTTSDFKGTQYF
>.|TRBV28|.|TRBJ2-1
TGTGCCAGCAGCGTTAGACGGACCGAGCAGTTCTTC
CASSVRRTEQFF
>many|TRBV18|.|TRBJ2-4
TGTGCCAGCTCACCGGGAGCCAAAAACATTCAGTACTTC
CASSPGAKNIQYF